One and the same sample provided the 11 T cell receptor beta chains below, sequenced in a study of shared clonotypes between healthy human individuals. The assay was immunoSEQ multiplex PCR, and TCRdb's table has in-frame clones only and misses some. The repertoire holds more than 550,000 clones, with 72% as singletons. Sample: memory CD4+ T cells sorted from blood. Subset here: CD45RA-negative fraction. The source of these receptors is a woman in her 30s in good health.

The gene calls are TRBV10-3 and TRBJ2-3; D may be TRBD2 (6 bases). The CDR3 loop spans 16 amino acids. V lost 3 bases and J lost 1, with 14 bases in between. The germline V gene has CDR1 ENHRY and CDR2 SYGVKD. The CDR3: CAISDWGGGGTDTQYF. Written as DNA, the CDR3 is TGTGCCATCAGTGACTGGGGTGGAGGGGGCACAGATACGCAGTATTTT.

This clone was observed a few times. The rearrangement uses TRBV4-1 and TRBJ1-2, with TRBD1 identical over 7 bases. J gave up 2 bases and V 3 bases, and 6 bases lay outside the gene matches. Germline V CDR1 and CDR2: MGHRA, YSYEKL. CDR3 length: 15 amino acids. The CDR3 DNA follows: TGCGCCAGCAGCCATTATGGACAGGCGAACTATGGCTACACCTTC. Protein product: CASSHYGQANYGYTF.

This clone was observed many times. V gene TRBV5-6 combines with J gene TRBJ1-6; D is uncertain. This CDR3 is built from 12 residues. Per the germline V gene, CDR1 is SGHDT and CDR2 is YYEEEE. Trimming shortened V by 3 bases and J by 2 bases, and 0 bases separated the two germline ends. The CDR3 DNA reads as TGTGCCAGCAGCTCCTATAATTCACCCCTCCACTTT. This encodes CASSSYNSPLHF.

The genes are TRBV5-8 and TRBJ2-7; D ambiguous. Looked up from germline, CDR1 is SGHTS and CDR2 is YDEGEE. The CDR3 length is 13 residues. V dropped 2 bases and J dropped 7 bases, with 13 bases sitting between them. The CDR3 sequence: CASSFSRAGEQYF. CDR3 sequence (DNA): TGTGCCAGCAGCTTTAGCCGTGCAGGAGAGCAGTACTTC.

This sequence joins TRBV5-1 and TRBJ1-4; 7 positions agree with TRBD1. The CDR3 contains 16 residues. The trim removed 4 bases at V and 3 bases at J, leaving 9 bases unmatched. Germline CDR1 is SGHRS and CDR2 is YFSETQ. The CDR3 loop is CASSRDRAGPNEKLFF. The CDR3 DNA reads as TGCGCCAGCAGCAGGGACAGAGCAGGGCCTAATGAAAAACTGTTTTTT.

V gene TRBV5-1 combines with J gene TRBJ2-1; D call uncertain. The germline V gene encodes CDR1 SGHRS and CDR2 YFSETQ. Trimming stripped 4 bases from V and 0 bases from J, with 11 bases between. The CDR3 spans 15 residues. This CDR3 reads CASSVDRNSYNEQFF. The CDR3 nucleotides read TGCGCCAGCAGCGTGGACCGCAACTCCTACAATGAGCAGTTCTTC.

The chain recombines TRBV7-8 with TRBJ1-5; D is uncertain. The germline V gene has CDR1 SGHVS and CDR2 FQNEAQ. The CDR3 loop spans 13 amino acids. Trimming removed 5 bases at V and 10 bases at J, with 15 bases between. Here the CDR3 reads CASSPGRNSPQHF. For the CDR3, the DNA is TGTGCCAGCAGCCCGGGTCGTAACTCACCCCAGCATTTT.

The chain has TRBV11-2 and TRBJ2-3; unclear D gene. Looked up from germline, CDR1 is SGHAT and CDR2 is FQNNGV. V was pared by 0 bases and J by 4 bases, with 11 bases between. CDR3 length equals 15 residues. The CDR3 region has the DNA TGTGCCAGCAGCTTAGATCTCGTGGCAGCAGATACGCAGTATTTT. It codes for CASSLDLVAADTQYF.

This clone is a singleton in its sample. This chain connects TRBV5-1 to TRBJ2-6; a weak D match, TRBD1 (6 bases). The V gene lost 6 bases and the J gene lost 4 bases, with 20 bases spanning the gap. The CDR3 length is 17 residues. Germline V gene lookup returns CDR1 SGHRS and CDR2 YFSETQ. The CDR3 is CASTSLLQGSGANVLTF. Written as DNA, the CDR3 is TGCGCCAGCACTTCACTGTTACAGGGATCAGGGGCCAACGTCCTGACTTTC.

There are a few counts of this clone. The CDR3 DNA sequence: TGTGCCAGCAGCACTGGACAGGGGAATGAAAAACTGTTTTTT. Translating gives CASSTGQGNEKLFF. The V and J genes are TRBV7-9 and TRBJ1-4, with TRBD1 matching 9 bases. Germline assignment: CDR1 SEHNR and CDR2 FQNEAQ (reference sequence). The CDR3 is made up of 14 amino acids. The V gene end was trimmed by 5 bases and the J gene end by 5 bases; junction bases not matched to a gene: 3. The full variable domain, rest sourced from reference TRBV7-9 and TRBJ1-4, is DTGVSQNPRHKITKRGQNVTFRCDPISEHNRLYWYRQTLGQGPEFLTYFQNEAQLEKSRLLSDRFSAERPKGSFSTLEIQRTEQGDSAMYLCASSTGQGNEKLFFGSGTQLSVL.

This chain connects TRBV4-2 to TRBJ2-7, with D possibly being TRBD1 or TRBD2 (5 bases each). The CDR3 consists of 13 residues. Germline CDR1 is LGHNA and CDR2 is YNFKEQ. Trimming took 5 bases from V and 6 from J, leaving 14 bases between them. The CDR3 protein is CASSLGDPSEQYF. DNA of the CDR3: TGTGCCAGCAGCTTGGGGGACCCCTCCGAGCAGTACTTC.